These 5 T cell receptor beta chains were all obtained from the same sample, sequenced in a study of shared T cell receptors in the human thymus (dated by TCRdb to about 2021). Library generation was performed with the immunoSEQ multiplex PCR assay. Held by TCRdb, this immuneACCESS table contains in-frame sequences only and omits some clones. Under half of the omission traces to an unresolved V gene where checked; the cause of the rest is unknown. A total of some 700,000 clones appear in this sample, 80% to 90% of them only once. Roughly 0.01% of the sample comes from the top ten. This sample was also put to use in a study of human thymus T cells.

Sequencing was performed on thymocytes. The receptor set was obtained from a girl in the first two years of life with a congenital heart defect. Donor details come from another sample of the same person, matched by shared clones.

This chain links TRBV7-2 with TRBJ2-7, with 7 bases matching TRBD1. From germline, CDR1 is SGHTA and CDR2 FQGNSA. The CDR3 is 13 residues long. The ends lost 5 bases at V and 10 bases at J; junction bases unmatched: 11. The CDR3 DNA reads TGTGCCAGCAGCGGACAGGAGAACACCCCCCAGTACTTC. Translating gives CASSGQENTPQYF.

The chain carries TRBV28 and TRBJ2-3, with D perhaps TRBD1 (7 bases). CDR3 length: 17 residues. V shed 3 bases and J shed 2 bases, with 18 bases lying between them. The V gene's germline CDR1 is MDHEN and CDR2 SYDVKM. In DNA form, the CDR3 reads TGTGCCAGCAGTTTCCCCCATCGGGGGACAGACACAGATACGCAGTATTTT. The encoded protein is CASSFPHRGTDTDTQYF.

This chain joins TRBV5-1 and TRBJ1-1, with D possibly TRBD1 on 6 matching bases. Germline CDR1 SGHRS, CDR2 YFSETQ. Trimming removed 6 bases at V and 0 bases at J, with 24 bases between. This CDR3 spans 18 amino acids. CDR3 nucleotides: TGCGCCAGCACCGCGCCAGAGGAGACAGGCGCTATGAACACTGAAGCTTTCTTT. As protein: CASTAPEETGAMNTEAFF.

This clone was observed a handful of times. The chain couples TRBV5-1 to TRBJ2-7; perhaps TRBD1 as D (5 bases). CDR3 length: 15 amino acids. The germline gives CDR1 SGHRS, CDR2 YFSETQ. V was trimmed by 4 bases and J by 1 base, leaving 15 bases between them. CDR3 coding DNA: TGCGCCAGCAGCCCCTACCCCGACAGATCCTACGAGCAGTACTTC. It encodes CASSPYPDRSYEQYF. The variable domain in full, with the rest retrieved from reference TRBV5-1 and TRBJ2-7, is KAGVTQTPRYLIKTRGQQVTLSCSPISGHRSVSWYQQTPGQGLQFLFEYFSETQRNKGNFPGRFSGRQFSNSRSEMNVSTLELGDSALYLCASSPYPDRSYEQYFGPGTRLTVT.

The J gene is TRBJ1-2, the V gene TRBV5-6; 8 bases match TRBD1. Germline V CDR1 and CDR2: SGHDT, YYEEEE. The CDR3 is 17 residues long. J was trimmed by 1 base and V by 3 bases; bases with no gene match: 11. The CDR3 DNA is TGTGCCAGCAGCTCCCCCGGGACAGGAACTATTAACTATGGCTACACCTTC. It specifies CASSSPGTGTINYGYTF. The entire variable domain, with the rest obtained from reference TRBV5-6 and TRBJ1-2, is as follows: DAGVTQSPTHLIKTRGQQVTLRCSPKSGHDTVSWYQQALGQGPQFIFQYYEEEERQRGNFPDRFSGHQFPNYSSELNVNALLLGDSALYLCASSSPGTGTINYGYTFGSGTRLTVV.